This T cell receptor (beta chain) appears in the sequencing data of a study of blood T cell repertoires in COVID-19. Whole-study context: PBMCs, B-cell-depleted T cells, or T cells provided the cDNA or gDNA that made up the material.

Profiling relied on immunoSEQ multiplex PCR, and the TCRdb table lists in-frame clones only, not all of them. The sample lists 140,000 or so clones, over 70% occurring once. CDR1 is ENHRY and CDR2 is SYGVKD in the germline V gene. The CDR3 is 16 residues long. V gave up 0 bases and J gave up 6 bases; unmatched junction bases: 4. Material for sequencing was peripheral blood. The TCR originated in a middle-aged man with active or convalescent COVID-19. The chain employs TRBV10-3 and TRBJ2-1; TRBD2 aligns across 11 bases. CDR3 amino acids: CAISESGLAVSNEQFF. The CDR3 region has the DNA TGTGCCATCAGTGAGTCGGGACTAGCGGTTAGCAATGAGCAGTTCTTC.